This note documents a single T cell receptor (beta chain) sequence. The antigen is undetermined. CDR1 and CDR2 (germline): SNHLY, FYNNEI. The CDR3 runs 15 residues. Trimming cost V 3 bases and J 7 bases; bases outside gene matches: 5. Positive CCR7 selection of CD45RO-negative cells yielded the naive CD8 cells, and terminally differentiated effector memory CD45RA+ cells were excluded. Donors were Caucasian adults residing in Nashville, Tennessee, USA. The data were obtained in a study of shared clonotypes between healthy human individuals. General study findings and limits: Depth was large, yet rarefaction showed that sorted-subset sequencing was incomplete. In contrast to clonotypes shared by all four donors, non-shared clonotypes had lower generation probabilities.

It was roughly 190 ng DNA, 31,000 or so T cell genomes, that sorted-subset replicate PCRs used. The table came from immunoSEQ multiplex PCR; TCRdb's copy has only in-frame clones and leaves some out. The table includes 450,000 to 700,000 clones, less than 97% detected once. This TCR came from a woman in her twenties or thirties in good health. This chain uses TRBV2 with TRBJ2-1; 11 positions agree with TRBD1. The sample was naive CD8+ T cells sorted from blood. The CDR3 DNA is TGTGCCAGCAGTGATGGGACAGGGGGTTTGAATGAGCAGTTCTTC. Translated, it gives CASSDGTGGLNEQFF. Full variable domain (outside the CDR3, taken from reference TRBV2 and TRBJ2-1): EPEVTQTPSHQVTQMGQEVILRCVPISNHLYFYWYRQILGQKVEFLVSFYNNEISEKSEIFDDQFSVERPDGSNFTLKIRSTKLEDSAMYFCASSDGTGGLNEQFFGPGTRLTVL.